Shown below are 24 T cell receptor beta chains from a single sample sequenced in a study of T cell changes during pregnancy in multiple sclerosis. Sequencing used immunoSEQ multiplex PCR; TCRdb keeps in-frame clones, though not all of them. The sample yields about 74,000 clones, around nine tenths seen once. The sample in question was peripheral blood, obtained after pregnancy. The source of these receptors is a female donor in good health, enrolled as a control in a pregnancy study.

The V gene is TRBV6-6, the J gene TRBJ1-4; TRBD1 might be the D (5 bases). The CDR3 sequence is 13 residues long. CDR1 MNHNY and CDR2 SVGAGI come from the germline V gene (reference sequence). The V end lost 6 bases, the J end lost 8 bases, and 13 bases lay between the germline ends. DNA of the CDR3: TGTGCCAGCAGAACCGATGGGGCCGAAAAACTGTTTTTT. This codes for CASRTDGAEKLFF.

The genes are TRBV6-5 and TRBJ1-2, with a possible D match to TRBD1 (5 bases). This CDR3 is 12 amino acids long. V lost 7 bases, J lost 8 bases, and 14 bases lay in between. Looked up from germline, CDR1 is MNHEY and CDR2 is SVGAGI. In DNA, the CDR3 is TGTGCCAGCAATGAATGGGGCGGAGGCTACACCTTC. Residues: CASNEWGGGYTF.

The rearrangement joins TRBV10-3 to TRBJ2-3; 8 bases align to TRBD2. CDR3 length equals 16 residues. Germline V gene data show CDR1 as ENHRY and CDR2 as SYGVKD. Trimming removed 4 bases from V and 2 bases from J; junction bases left unmatched: 8. This CDR3 is CAISGSRGGHTDTQYF. In nucleotides, the CDR3 is TGTGCCATCAGTGGTAGCCGGGGGGGGCACACAGATACGCAGTATTTT.

This clone was counted a single time. The chain couples TRBV9 to TRBJ2-7; 7 bases agree with TRBD2. The ends lost 0 bases at V and 5 bases at J; junction bases unmatched: 11. The CDR3 runs to 16 residues. CDR1 is SGDLS, CDR2 YYNGEE, per germline. This chain's CDR3 is CASSVAFGGFDNEQYF. Written as DNA, the CDR3 is TGTGCCAGCAGCGTAGCTTTCGGGGGGTTCGACAACGAGCAGTACTTC.

The chain joins TRBV28 to TRBJ2-3; D not certain. This CDR3 has 11 residues. CDR1 MDHEN and CDR2 SYDVKM come from the germline V gene. V gave up 1 base and J gave up 6 bases, with 2 bases separating them. CDR3: CASSLSDTQYF. The CDR3 DNA is TGTGCCAGCAGTTTATCGGATACGCAGTATTTT.

The chain links TRBV29-1 to TRBJ1-2; D might be TRBD1 (6 bases). Germline CDR1 is SQVTM and CDR2 is ANQGSEA. The length of the CDR3 is 14 residues. Deletions cut 5 bases from V and 5 bases from J, with 18 bases between. CDR3 protein: CSVRFTGTPYGYTF. As DNA, the CDR3 is TGCAGCGTTAGGTTTACCGGGACACCTTATGGCTACACCTTC.

This chain connects TRBV5-1 to TRBJ2-2; 7 nucleotides agree with TRBD1. This CDR3 comprises 15 residues. Germline assignment: CDR1 SGHRS and CDR2 YFSETQ. V trimming: 4 bases; J trimming: 0 bases; junction bases outside the gene matches: 3. The chain's CDR3 is CASSPGTANTGELFF. CDR3 nucleotide sequence: TGCGCCAGCAGCCCAGGGACAGCGAACACCGGGGAGCTGTTTTTT.

This rearrangement joins TRBV4-3 to TRBJ2-2; 10 bases line up with TRBD2. The CDR3 extends over 18 amino acids. Germline trimming cut 0 bases from V and 6 bases from J; bases unmatched to any gene: 10. Germline CDR1 and CDR2: LGHNA and YSLEER. In DNA form, the CDR3 reads TGCGCCAGCAGCCAAGAAATTGGGGGAAGCGGGAGGGCCGGGGAGCTGTTTTTT. Residues: CASSQEIGGSGRAGELFF.

This chain links TRBV14 with TRBJ2-6, with D possibly TRBD2 on 5 matching bases. The CDR3 sequence is 15 residues long. CDR1 and CDR2 from the germline V gene are SGHDN and FVKESK. Between the trimmed V and J ends, which lost 1 base and 2 bases, there was a span of 6 bases. The CDR3 bases are TGTGCCAGCAGCCAAGCGGGGACTGGGGCCAACGTCCTGACTTTC. Its translation: CASSQAGTGANVLTF.

This clone was detected only once. The identical CDR3 is also encoded by other nucleotide sequences in the sample. J is TRBJ2-1 and V is TRBV7-2; tentatively, D is TRBD2 (5 bases). From germline, CDR1 is SGHTA and CDR2 FQGNSA. The ends were cut back, 3 bases at V and 7 bases at J, with 7 bases in the middle. This CDR3 spans 12 amino acids. CDR3 amino acids: CASSLGVNEQFF. In nucleotides, the CDR3 is TGTGCCAGCAGCTTGGGAGTTAATGAGCAGTTCTTC.

The rearrangement links TRBV10-3 to TRBJ2-3; 11 nucleotides agree with TRBD2. There are 15 residues in the CDR3. CDR1 and CDR2 from the germline V gene are ENHRY and SYGVKD. V shed 10 bases and J 2 bases; nucleotides not matched to a gene: 8. The CDR3 spells CATRATSGTTDTQYF. The CDR3 DNA follows: TGTGCCACAAGGGCGACTAGCGGGACCACAGATACGCAGTATTTT.

In regard to this clone: One junction end does not reproduce the germline sequence, and a read error may be involved. The rearrangement uses TRBV2 and TRBJ1-3; TRBD1 matches at 9 bases. This CDR3 contains 15 residues. Looked up from germline, CDR1 is SNHLY and CDR2 is FYNNEI. CDR3 region: CASRPSTGGGYTIYF. CDR3 sequence (DNA): TGTGCCAGCAGACCTTCGACAGGGGGTGGATACACCATATATTTT.

This clone was counted a single time. The V and J genes are TRBV7-9 and TRBJ2-7, with D possibly matching TRBD2 (5 bases). This CDR3 region has 15 residues. The V and J ends lost 5 bases and 0 bases respectively, with 14 bases between them. Germline CDR1 reads SEHNR; CDR2 reads FQNEAQ (reference sequence). The CDR3 nucleotides are TGTGCCAGCAGCGCAGTCGGGGAAAGCTCCTACGAGCAGTACTTC. As protein: CASSAVGESSYEQYF.

The chain joins TRBV19 to TRBJ1-4; a possible D gene is TRBD1 (5 bases). Germline V CDR1 and CDR2: LNHDA, SQIVND (reference sequence). CDR3 length: 17 amino acids. V lost 4 bases and J lost 5, with 20 bases in between. The CDR3 nucleotides read TGTGCCAGTAGTACATACGAGCAGGGCCCCGGCAATGAAAAACTGTTTTTT. It yields the protein CASSTYEQGPGNEKLFF.

The V call is TRBV27, the J call TRBJ2-1; possibly TRBD2 for D (6 bases). V lost 11 bases, J lost 6 bases, and 14 bases lay in between. The CDR3 spans 12 residues. CDR1 and CDR2 from the germline V gene are MNHEY and SMNVEV (reference sequence). The DNA for the CDR3 is TGTGCCGCGACGGGAGTTTTCAATGAGCAGTTCTTC. Its protein product is CAATGVFNEQFF.

The J gene is TRBJ2-7, the V gene TRBV28, with 7 bases aligning to TRBD1. Trimming removed 6 bases from V and 5 bases from J; junction bases left unmatched: 4. The CDR3 has 12 residues. Germline lookup yields CDR1 MDHEN and CDR2 SYDVKM. In DNA, the CDR3 is TGTGCCAGCAGGGGGACAGTTGACGAGCAGTACTTC. Protein sequence: CASRGTVDEQYF.

V and J are TRBV28 and TRBJ1-1; a possible D gene is TRBD1 (5 bases). The V end lost 2 bases, the J end lost 3 bases, and 7 bases lay between the germline ends. CDR3 length equals 13 residues. CDR1 MDHEN and CDR2 SYDVKM come from the germline V gene. DNA of the CDR3: TGTGCCAGCAGTTTAGGGACTTACACTGAAGCTTTCTTT. This encodes CASSLGTYTEAFF. Full variable domain (missing parts from reference TRBV28 and TRBJ1-1): DVKVTQSSRYLVKRTGEKVFLECVQDMDHENMFWYRQDPGLGLRLIYFSYDVKMKEKGDIPEGYSVSREKKERFSLILESASTNQTSMYLCASSLGTYTEAFFGQGTRLTVV.

In regard to this clone: Its ends do not fully match the called genes, so a read error is possible. The chain is built from TRBV7-7 and TRBJ2-6; D gene ambiguous. The germline CDR1 and CDR2 sequences are SSHAT and FNYEAQ (reference sequence). This CDR3 comprises 13 residues. The CDR3, as DNA: TGTGCTAGCAGCCCAGCGGGGGCCAACGTCCTGACTTTC. This sequence encodes CASSPAGANVLTF. The full variable domain, with the rest looked up from reference TRBV7-7 and TRBJ2-6, is GAGVSQSPRYKVTKRGQDVTLRCDPISSHATLYWYQQALGQGPEFLTYFNYEAQPDKSGLPSDRFSAERPEGSISTLTIQRTEQRDSAMYRCASSPAGANVLTFGAGSRLTVL.

The sample holds one count of this clone. The rearrangement uses TRBV5-1 and TRBJ2-7; 7 nucleotides line up with TRBD1. The V gene's germline CDR1 is SGHRS and CDR2 YFSETQ. Germline trimming cut 1 base from V and 4 bases from J; bases unmatched to any gene: 8. The CDR3 contains 15 residues. CDR3 amino acids: CASSLRSGGPYEQYF. CDR3 DNA sequence: TGCGCCAGCAGCTTGAGGTCAGGGGGTCCTTACGAGCAGTACTTC. The full variable domain, completed using reference TRBV5-1 and TRBJ2-7, is KAGVTQTPRYLIKTRGQQVTLSCSPISGHRSVSWYQQTPGQGLQFLFEYFSETQRNKGNFPGRFSGRQFSNSRSEMNVSTLELGDSALYLCASSLRSGGPYEQYFGPGTRLTVT.

The chain joins TRBV4-1 to TRBJ2-2; no definite D call. The CDR3 is 15 residues long. Germline CDR1 and CDR2: MGHRA and YSYEKL. V was cut by 4 bases and J by 0 bases, with 9 bases left in between. Written as DNA, the CDR3 is TGCGCCAGCAGCCCCGCGATGACGAACACCGGGGAGCTGTTTTTT. Amino acid sequence: CASSPAMTNTGELFF.

This clone came up once. This chain joins TRBV4-1 and TRBJ2-3; TRBD1 might be the D (6 bases). CDR1 is MGHRA, CDR2 YSYEKL, per germline. The V end was cut by 6 bases, the J end by 4 bases, with 20 bases between. The CDR3 is 16 amino acids. CDR3 protein: CASSRWGRGVADTQYF. The DNA of the CDR3 is TGCGCCAGCAGTAGGTGGGGCAGGGGAGTAGCAGATACGCAGTATTTT.

The chain links TRBV28 to TRBJ1-1; TRBD1 is a possible D gene (6 bases). Germline CDR1 and CDR2: MDHEN and SYDVKM. The ends were cut back, 1 base at V and 1 base at J, with 13 bases in the middle. The CDR3 totals 16 residues. The CDR3 loop is CASSLFLTGGNTEAFF. CDR3 nucleotide sequence: TGTGCCAGCAGTTTATTCCTGACAGGCGGGAACACTGAAGCTTTCTTT.

This chain uses TRBV27 with TRBJ2-7; 7 nucleotides match TRBD2. The junction had 5 bases not matched to a gene; V was cut back by 3 bases and J by 0 bases. Looked up from germline, CDR1 is MNHEY and CDR2 is SMNVEV (reference sequence). This CDR3 is built from 15 residues. For the CDR3, the DNA is TGTGCCAGCAGTTTTGGGAGCGGGATCTCCTACGAGCAGTACTTC. Residues: CASSFGSGISYEQYF.

The chain couples TRBV4-1 to TRBJ1-5; D perhaps matches TRBD1 (6 bases). The CDR3 covers 15 residues. Looked up from germline, CDR1 is MGHRA and CDR2 is YSYEKL. V lost 4 bases, J lost 8 bases, and 18 bases lay in between. CDR3 sequence: CASSRNEGGNEPQHF. The CDR3 nucleotides read TGCGCCAGCAGCCGAAATGAAGGGGGAAACGAGCCCCAGCATTTT.